Only a few counts were recorded for the clone carrying this TCR beta chain. Its antigen is unidentified. Libraries were prepared by immunoSEQ multiplex PCR; TCRdb keeps only in-frame clonotypes and omits some of them. The profile shows around 66,000 clones, just over 85% of them singletons. The CDR3 loop spans 11 amino acids. The V end lost 3 bases, the J end lost 3 bases, and 4 bases lay between the germline ends. Per germline, CDR1 SGHRS and CDR2 YFSETQ. The sample originates from a study of OX40 agonist ivuxolimab in advanced cancers. Broader study findings: Partly responding patients at 0.1-3.0 mg/kg showed some of the smallest clonal expansion.

The TCR sequence derives from an adult with an advanced solid tumor such as melanoma, head and neck, liver or kidney cancer. V and J are TRBV5-1 and TRBJ2-7; no clear D gene. The sample in question was CD4+ or CD8+ T cells sorted from blood, obtained in a trial of the OX40 agonist ivuxolimab. The CDR3 loop is CASSSHYEQYF. CDR3 bases: TGCGCCAGCAGCTCCCACTACGAGCAGTACTTC. Variable domain in full (rest from reference TRBV5-1 and TRBJ2-7): KAGVTQTPRYLIKTRGQQVTLSCSPISGHRSVSWYQQTPGQGLQFLFEYFSETQRNKGNFPGRFSGRQFSNSRSEMNVSTLELGDSALYLCASSSHYEQYFGPGTRLTVT.